This T cell receptor (beta chain) emerged from a study of CD8+ T cells in alopecia areata. Study overall: In an open-label trial, patients got 5 to 10 mg tofacitinib twice daily. The study, taken as a whole, reports: Given one nonresponder, whether baseline CD8+ expansion relates to response remains uncertain.

About this clone itself: Antigen unknown.

Treatment in this sample: oral pan-JAK inhibitor, 5-10 mg twice daily. V lost 2 bases to trimming and J lost 3 bases, with 8 bases between them. Germline CDR1 is GTSNPN and CDR2 is SVGIG (reference sequence). The CDR3 loop spans 13 amino acids. The sequencing template was cDNA reverse transcribed from extracted RNA. Profiled with immunoSEQ multiplex PCR; TCRdb holds only in-frame clones, not every one. The sample includes around 190,000 clones, 50% to 75% seen only once; the top ten take more than 3.5%. The source was CD4+ T cells sorted from blood, collected at week 4, from a patient treated with tofacitinib. V is TRBV30 and J is TRBJ1-5, with a possible D match to TRBD1 (5 bases). The TCR sequence derives from a human donor with alopecia areata. CDR3 region: CAWSLGDNQPQHF. The CDR3 DNA follows: TGTGCCTGGAGTTTAGGGGACAATCAGCCCCAGCATTTT. Supplemented by reference TRBV30 and TRBJ1-5, the full variable domain reads SQTIHQWPATLVQPVGSPLSLECTVEGTSNPNLYWYRQAAGRGLQLLFYSVGIGQISSEVPQNLSASRPQDRQFILSSKKLLLSDSGFYLCAWSLGDNQPQHFGDGTRLSIL.